This T cell receptor (beta chain) was retrieved from a study of blood T cell repertoires in COVID-19. This table comes from immunoSEQ multiplex PCR, and its TCRdb copy is limited to in-frame clones, with some not included. The sample has approximately 170,000 clones, about 88% seen once; the top ten hold 2.5% to 3%. There are 18 residues in the CDR3. In germline, CDR1 is LGHNA, CDR2 YNFKEQ. Trimming took 6 bases from V and 5 from J, leaving 29 bases between them. The rearrangement uses TRBV4-2 and TRBJ2-7, with D perhaps TRBD2 (5 bases). The sequenced sample was peripheral blood. This TCR came from a woman older than 75 with COVID-19, enrolled during active disease. In DNA, the CDR3 is TGTGCCAGCAGTGAACTGACCGACCGACGACGGGGTAGCCACGAGCAGTACTTC. Translated: CASSELTDRRRGSHEQYF.